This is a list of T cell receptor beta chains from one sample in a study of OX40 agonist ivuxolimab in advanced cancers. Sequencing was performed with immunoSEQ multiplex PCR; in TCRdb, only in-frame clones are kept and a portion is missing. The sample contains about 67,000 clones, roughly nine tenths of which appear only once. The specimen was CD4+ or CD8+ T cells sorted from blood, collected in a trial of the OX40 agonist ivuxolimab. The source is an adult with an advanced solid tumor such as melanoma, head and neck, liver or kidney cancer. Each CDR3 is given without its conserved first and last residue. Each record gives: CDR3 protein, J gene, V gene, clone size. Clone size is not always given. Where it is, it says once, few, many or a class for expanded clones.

ASSEGAAIYGYT	TRBJ1-2	TRBV10-2	-
ASSYSGAQVYEQY	TRBJ2-7	TRBV6-6	-
ASSQAATGASYEQY	TRBJ2-7	TRBV4-1	once
ASSYRNEQF	TRBJ2-1	TRBV6-6	-
ASSQENRAGSYEQY	TRBJ2-7	TRBV4-3	-
ASSRGRSEQF	TRBJ2-1	TRBV5-5	-
ASSLSGRVGEQY	TRBJ2-7	TRBV4-2	-
ASSPSPPTGPGAQY	TRBJ2-5	TRBV5-1	once
ASSPRRDPTSGANVLT	TRBJ2-6	TRBV18	-
ASTPGGGTLYSNQPQH	TRBJ1-5	TRBV28	-
AIKPSSKVQETQY	TRBJ2-5	TRBV10-3	-
ASSPPARGNGYT	TRBJ1-2	TRBV28	-
VRSLAGASGNYNEQF	TRBJ2-1	TRBV7-5	-
ASSQDGLAGAKLDNEQF	TRBJ2-1	TRBV4-3	-
ASSARDRVGYT	TRBJ1-2	TRBV9	-
ATSRDRTGMNTEAF	TRBJ1-1	TRBV15	few
ASSAAFATNEKLF	TRBJ1-4	TRBV6-5	-
ASSLGTGRSGNTIY	TRBJ1-3	TRBV11-3	once
ASSQRGGLPNEQF	TRBJ2-1	TRBV4-3	-
ASMSSPNSPLH	TRBJ1-6	TRBV6-5	-
ASRSGVPGGHTGELF	TRBJ2-2	TRBV4-1	-
ATQVTGTQPQH	TRBJ1-5	TRBV6-1	-
ASSLGGQGQGSGNTIY	TRBJ1-3	TRBV28	-
ASSKPQDSMQY	TRBJ2-7	TRBV5-1	-
ASSLIFRGEQF	TRBJ2-1	TRBV7-3	-
ASSLEGGTEAF	TRBJ1-1	TRBV7-9	-
ASSLFRTGEAAYNSPLH	TRBJ1-6	TRBV28	once
ASSPTPTGRETQY	TRBJ2-5	TRBV11-3	once
ASAPGGSSYNEQF	TRBJ2-1	TRBV6-5	-
ASSLSITDTQY	TRBJ2-3	TRBV7-2	-
ASSYLSGRATNTGELF	TRBJ2-2	TRBV11-2	-
ASSRSGTFYLYGYT	TRBJ1-2	TRBV27	once
ASSLASRDGSGYT	TRBJ1-2	TRBV7-9	-
ATRMENEQF	TRBJ2-1	TRBV28	once
ASRETGRTEAF	TRBJ1-1	TRBV6-1	-
GVGGGTDTQY	TRBJ2-3	TRBV29-1	-
ASSKTGFLGTGELF	TRBJ2-2	TRBV2	-
ASSSVLDRRSNEQF	TRBJ2-1	TRBV7-8	-
ASSLGDLNSPLH	TRBJ1-6	TRBV7-9	-
ASSLRHAGYEQY	TRBJ2-7	TRBV19	-